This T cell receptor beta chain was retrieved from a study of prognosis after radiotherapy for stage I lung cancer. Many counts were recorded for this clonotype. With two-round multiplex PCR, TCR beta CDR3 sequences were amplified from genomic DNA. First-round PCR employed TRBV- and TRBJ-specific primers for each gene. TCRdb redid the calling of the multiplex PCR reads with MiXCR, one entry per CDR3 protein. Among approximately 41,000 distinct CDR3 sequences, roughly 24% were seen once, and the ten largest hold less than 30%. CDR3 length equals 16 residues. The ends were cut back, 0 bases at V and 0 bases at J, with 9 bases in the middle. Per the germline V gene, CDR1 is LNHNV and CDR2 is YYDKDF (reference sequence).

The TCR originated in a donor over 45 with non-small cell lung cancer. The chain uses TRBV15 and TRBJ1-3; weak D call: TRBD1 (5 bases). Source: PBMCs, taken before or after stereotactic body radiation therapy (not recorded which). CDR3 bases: TGTGCCACCAGCAGAGATCCGACAGCCTCTGGAAACACCATATATTTT. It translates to CATSRDPTASGNTIYF. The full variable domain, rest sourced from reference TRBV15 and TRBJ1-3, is DAMVIQNPRYQVTQFGKPVTLSCSQTLNHNVMYWYQQKSSQAPKLLFHYYDKDFNNEADTPDNFQSRRPNTSFCFLDIRSPGLGDTAMYLCATSRDPTASGNTIYFGEGSWLTVV.